The next 27 T cell receptor beta chains were all read from a single sample in a study of T cell responses to AZD1222 COVID-19 vaccine. This table comes from immunoSEQ multiplex PCR, and its TCRdb copy is limited to in-frame clones, with some not included. The sample contains around 120,000 clones, over 75% of which appear only once. Source: peripheral blood, taken on day 0 of AZD1222 vaccination. Every receptor here comes from an adult in good health.

Remarks on this clone: One junction end disagrees with the germline gene, perhaps due to a read error. This rearrangement joins TRBV29-1 to TRBJ1-2, with D maybe TRBD1 (5 bases). Germline V gives CDR1 SQVTM, CDR2 ANQGSEA. The CDR3 has 15 residues. CDR3 protein: CSAEVGSGGIVGYTF. Here the CDR3 DNA reads TGCAGCGCTGAAGTGGGGAGTGGGGGGATCGTAGGCTACACCTTC.

The chain joins TRBV3-1 (or the pseudogene TRBV3-2) to TRBJ2-1, with D perhaps matching TRBD2 (5 bases). The V end lost 0 bases, the J end lost 5 bases, and 14 bases lay between the germline ends. Germline loops: CDR1 LGHDT, CDR2 YNNKEL (reference sequence). CDR3 size: 16 residues. The CDR3 is CASSQDPAGGNNEQFF. For the CDR3, the DNA is TGTGCCAGCAGCCAAGACCCGGCGGGTGGCAACAATGAGCAGTTCTTC.

J is TRBJ2-2 and V is TRBV27, with TRBD1 identical over 7 bases. Losses at the gene ends were 6 bases for V and 0 bases for J; bases not matched to a gene: 4. The CDR3 runs to 15 residues. Germline V CDR1 and CDR2: MNHEY, SMNVEV (reference sequence). CDR3 in amino acids: CASRRTGANTGELFF. The CDR3 region has the DNA TGTGCCAGCAGACGGACAGGCGCGAACACCGGGGAGCTGTTTTTT.

This clone showed up just once. The J gene is TRBJ2-1, the V gene TRBV3-1 (or the pseudogene TRBV3-2); unclear D gene. The CDR3 consists of 17 residues. CDR1 is LGHDT, CDR2 YNNKEL, per germline (reference sequence). V shed 0 bases and J shed 3 bases, with 15 bases lying between them. The CDR3: CASSQEVDHPGYNEQFF. CDR3 bases: TGTGCCAGCAGCCAAGAGGTCGACCACCCAGGCTACAATGAGCAGTTCTTC.

The count of this clone is one. The junction does not match germline at one end; this may be a read error. This chain uses TRBV3-1 (or the pseudogene TRBV3-2) with TRBJ1-2; 7 bases line up with TRBD1. This CDR3 has 15 residues. The germline gives CDR1 LGHDT, CDR2 YNNKEL (reference sequence). CDR3 region: CASSQESLTGTVRLF. The CDR3 DNA reads as TGTGCCAGCAGCCAAGAAAGCCTAACCGGGACAGTGAGACTCTTC.

This chain connects TRBV6-1 to TRBJ1-1, with D unclear. This CDR3 spans 11 amino acids. Trimming took off 2 bases at V and 11 bases at J, with 9 bases between the two ends. The V gene's germline CDR1 is MNHNS and CDR2 SASEGT. The CDR3 sequence is CASSEWAGAFF. CDR3 in DNA: TGTGCCAGCAGTGAATGGGCCGGGGCTTTCTTT.

The V call is TRBV28, the J call TRBJ2-7, with a tentative D call TRBD2 (6 bases). The CDR3 spans 15 residues. The ends were cut back, 2 bases at V and 1 base at J, with 12 bases in the middle. Looked up from germline, CDR1 is MDHEN and CDR2 is SYDVKM. The CDR3 is CASSLRDFRSYEQYF. In DNA, the CDR3 is TGTGCCAGCAGTTTACGGGACTTCAGATCCTACGAGCAGTACTTC.

This clone has a single count. This chain's CDR3 is CAIKGQAGAYGYTF. The CDR3 DNA is TGTGCCATCAAGGGACAGGCGGGAGCCTATGGCTACACCTTC. The rearrangement joins TRBV10-3 to TRBJ1-2; 8 bases align to TRBD1. V shed 7 bases and J 4 bases; nucleotides not matched to a gene: 8. Germline V gene lookup returns CDR1 ENHRY and CDR2 SYGVKD. The CDR3 is 14 amino acids.

There are a few counts of this clone. The gene calls are TRBV4-3 and TRBJ2-2; 10 bases line up with TRBD2. Losses at the gene ends were 2 bases for V and 4 bases for J; bases not matched to a gene: 10. This CDR3 is built from 18 residues. CDR1 is LGHNA and CDR2 is YSLEER in the germline V gene. DNA of the CDR3: TGCGCCAGCAGCCAACGCACCCCTAGCGGGAGTCGCACCGGGGAGCTGTTTTTT. As protein: CASSQRTPSGSRTGELFF.

The genes are TRBV7-9 and TRBJ1-2, with D tentatively TRBD1 (5 bases). The germline V gene encodes CDR1 SEHNR and CDR2 FQNEAQ (reference sequence). Trimming took off 2 bases at V and 14 bases at J, with 15 bases between the two ends. This CDR3 comprises 12 residues. The CDR3 loop is CASSLPEGLYTF. CDR3 nucleotides: TGTGCCAGCAGCTTACCCGAGGGGCTGTATACCTTC. The whole variable domain, remainder taken from reference TRBV7-9 and TRBJ1-2, is DTGVSQNPRHKITKRGQNVTFRCDPISEHNRLYWYRQTLGQGPEFLTYFQNEAQLEKSRLLSDRFSAERPKGSFSTLEIQRTEQGDSAMYLCASSLPEGLYTFGSGTRLTVV.

The sample holds one count of this clone. V gene TRBV7-9 combines with J gene TRBJ1-2; TRBD1 agrees at 7 bases. Trimming at V came to 7 bases and at J to 4 bases, leaving 12 bases not matched to a gene. This CDR3 spans 15 amino acids. From germline, CDR1 is SEHNR and CDR2 FQNEAQ (reference sequence). CDR3 protein: CASTLTGDSSYGYTF. The DNA of the CDR3 is TGTGCCAGCACGCTAACAGGGGATTCCTCCTATGGCTACACCTTC.

This sequence joins TRBV6-5 and TRBJ1-2, with 8 bases identical to TRBD1. The length of the CDR3 is 15 residues. The germline V gene encodes CDR1 MNHEY and CDR2 SVGAGI. Trimming at V came to 6 bases and at J to 5 bases, leaving 11 bases not matched to a gene. The CDR3 is CASSITGGVRYGYTF. CDR3 sequence (DNA): TGTGCCAGCAGCATCACAGGGGGGGTCAGATATGGCTACACCTTC.

The rearrangement uses TRBV7-6 and TRBJ1-1; D might be TRBD1 (6 bases). The germline CDR1 and CDR2 sequences are SGHVS and FNYEAQ. CDR3 size: 14 residues. V was trimmed by 7 bases and J by 1 base, leaving 13 bases between them. In DNA form, the CDR3 reads TGTGCCAGCAAGGTTGGACAGCAGAACACTGAAGCTTTCTTT. This sequence encodes CASKVGQQNTEAFF.

V is TRBV11-3 and J is TRBJ2-7, with D perhaps matching TRBD1 or TRBD2 (6 bases each). The CDR3 length is 17 residues. Germline V CDR1 and CDR2: SGHNT, YENEEA. Trimming stripped 5 bases from V and 2 bases from J, with 22 bases between. The CDR3 coding sequence is TGTGCCAGCAGCCCCCATGGCCGGGGGCAGGCCGCCTACGAGCAGTACTTC. Residues: CASSPHGRGQAAYEQYF.

The gene calls are TRBV11-2 and TRBJ2-2; D is unresolved. This CDR3 region has 14 residues. V gave up 3 bases and J gave up 5 bases, with 10 bases separating them. Germline V gene lookup returns CDR1 SGHAT and CDR2 FQNNGV. This CDR3 is CASSFVLYTGELFF. DNA for the CDR3: TGTGCCAGCAGCTTCGTGCTGTATACCGGGGAGCTGTTTTTT.

The V and J genes are TRBV9 and TRBJ2-3; 11 bases are shared with TRBD2. The length of the CDR3 is 19 residues. The V gene end was trimmed by 2 bases and the J gene end by 2 bases; junction bases not matched to a gene: 13. Germline values: CDR1 SGDLS, CDR2 YYNGEE. Here the CDR3 DNA reads TGTGCCAGCAGCGTGACGTCCGGTCTAGCGGGAGGATCCACAGATACGCAGTATTTT. It specifies CASSVTSGLAGGSTDTQYF.

The chain combines TRBV5-1 with TRBJ1-1, with a possible D match to TRBD1 (6 bases). Germline loops: CDR1 SGHRS, CDR2 YFSETQ. The CDR3 runs 14 residues. V lost 2 bases, J lost 1 base, and 9 bases lay in between. CDR3 nucleotides: TGCGCCAGCAGCTTCCGGGGACAGAACACTGAAGCTTTCTTT. Its protein product is CASSFRGQNTEAFF.

The chain recombines TRBV12-3 or TRBV12-4 with TRBJ2-7; the D is unclear. CDR3 size: 13 residues. V was trimmed by 7 bases and J by 6 bases, leaving 16 bases between them. The CDR3 here is CASTLSGPSEQYF. The CDR3 nucleotides read TGTGCCAGCACTCTCTCGGGCCCCTCCGAGCAGTACTTC.

The chain couples TRBV19 to TRBJ1-2, with D uncertain. The germline V gene has CDR1 LNHDA and CDR2 SQIVND (reference sequence). Deletions cut 3 bases from V and 6 bases from J, with 11 bases between. This CDR3 contains 13 residues. CDR3 sequence (DNA): TGTGCCAGTAGTATTAACCCAGTGGATGGCTACACCTTC. It encodes CASSINPVDGYTF.

The J gene is TRBJ1-4, the V gene TRBV7-9; no reliable D call. The CDR3 covers 17 residues. Per the germline V gene, CDR1 is SEHNR and CDR2 is FQNEAQ (reference sequence). The ends were cut back, 6 bases at V and 5 bases at J, with 22 bases in the middle. This CDR3 reads CASRNSGRMKRNEKLFF. DNA of the CDR3: TGTGCCAGCAGGAACAGTGGAAGGATGAAGAGGAATGAAAAACTGTTTTTT.

In this sample, this clone turned up a few times. The V call is TRBV5-1, the J call TRBJ1-2; D unresolved. The CDR3 extends over 14 amino acids. V lost 0 bases and J 6 bases, leaving 12 bases between the germline ends. Germline CDR1 SGHRS, CDR2 YFSETQ. CDR3 DNA: TGCGCCAGCAGCTTGGATCTGGGTTCGAATGGCTACACCTTC. Translated: CASSLDLGSNGYTF.

CDR3 DNA: TGTGCCAGCAGCGCCGGACTAGCGGGGGGTTCGGAGACCCAGTACTTC. Its translation is CASSAGLAGGSETQYF. The chain links TRBV9 to TRBJ2-5; the match to TRBD2 covers 14 bases. The ends lost 3 bases at V and 5 bases at J; junction bases unmatched: 6. Germline-derived CDR1 and CDR2 are SGDLS and YYNGEE. The CDR3 runs 16 residues.

This clone was recorded once. The chain links TRBV10-3 to TRBJ1-2; 12 bases are shared with TRBD1. V was pared by 6 bases and J by 6 bases, with 8 bases of the junction left unmatched. Germline lookup yields CDR1 ENHRY and CDR2 SYGVKD. The CDR3 sequence is 15 residues long. The DNA of the CDR3 is TGTGCCATCAGAACCGGGACAGGGGGCCGCGATGGCTACACCTTC. Its protein product is CAIRTGTGGRDGYTF.

V usage is TRBV18 and J usage is TRBJ2-7, with unresolved D. The ends were cut back, 1 base at V and 0 bases at J, with 4 bases in the middle. This CDR3 spans 13 amino acids. The germline CDR1 and CDR2 sequences are KGHSH and LQKENI. The CDR3 protein is CASSPLSSYEQYF. CDR3 nucleotides: TGTGCCAGCTCACCACTGAGCTCCTACGAGCAGTACTTC.

The chain uses TRBV19 and TRBJ1-3; D remains unclear. Trimming took 6 bases from V and 0 from J, leaving 9 bases between them. The germline V gene has CDR1 LNHDA and CDR2 SQIVND (reference sequence). This CDR3 contains 14 residues. CDR3 DNA sequence: TGTGCCAGTAGCCCCGGCCACTCTGGAAACACCATATATTTT. Translation: CASSPGHSGNTIYF.

The chain employs TRBV27 and TRBJ1-1; the D gene is possibly TRBD1 (5 bases). Germline CDR1 MNHEY, CDR2 SMNVEV (reference sequence). Trimming stripped 5 bases from V and 7 bases from J, with 14 bases between. CDR3 length: 13 residues. This CDR3 is CASSRREGREAFF. The CDR3 coding sequence is TGTGCCAGCAGTCGAAGGGAGGGGCGTGAAGCTTTCTTT.

V gene TRBV2 combines with J gene TRBJ1-5; D is unclear. Germline CDR1 and CDR2: SNHLY and FYNNEI. V lost 4 bases to trimming and J lost 3 bases, with 10 bases between them. This CDR3 contains 14 residues. The CDR3 region is CASSVRQTNQPQHF. CDR3 nucleotides: TGTGCCAGCAGTGTAAGGCAGACCAATCAGCCCCAGCATTTT.